A few counts support the clone carrying this TCR beta chain. The target antigen is unknown. cDNA libraries for TCR alpha and TCR beta, carrying sample barcodes and UMIs, came from 5'RACE with constant-segment primers. TCRdb ran MiXCR on the 5' RACE reads and lists one entry per CDR3 protein. This sample has about 82,000 distinct CDR3 sequences; 9.5% to 15% occur once, and the top ten carry around 41%. This sample is part of a study of T-cell memory formation after mild COVID-19. Study at large: TCR clusters were mostly donor specific.

Study-wide findings and caveats: The finding that pre-infection memory included some responding clones suggested that cross-reactive memory joined. Contracting CD4+ clones were located mainly in CM and EM, and CD8+ clones in EMRA.

Per the germline V gene, CDR1 is DFQATT and CDR2 is SNEGSKA (reference sequence). The CDR3 consists of 16 residues. V lost 4 bases and J 4 bases, leaving 22 bases between the germline ends. The V gene is TRBV20-1, the J gene TRBJ2-5; tentatively, D is TRBD2 (6 bases). The sample taken for sequencing was PBMCs or a T cell subset sorted from them (not recorded which). The sequence was obtained from a man aged 18-30 years who had mild COVID-19 (a few samples of this study predate the infection). Cell type and time point are not known. The CDR3 DNA reads TGCAGTGCTACGCCTCGGGGCGGGGTTCGGCGAGAGACCCAGTACTTC. It is translated as CSATPRGGVRRETQYF.